A selection of T cell receptor beta chains follows, all from one sample in a study of blood T cell repertoires in COVID-19. TCRdb keeps only in-frame clones here, not all; method: immunoSEQ multiplex PCR. The table has about 98,000 clones, approximately 84% seen once. Sequencing input: peripheral blood. The source is a woman at least 80 years old with acute or convalescent COVID-19. The CDR3 runs from the conserved cysteine through the conserved F or W. The D gene is left open where the match is weak. The size field is filled for only some rows; it gives once, few, many or a size class.

abundance | j_gene | v_gene | d_gene | CDR3aa | CDR3nt
once | TRBJ2-6 | TRBV9 | TRBD1 | CASSVATRQGTSIPSGANVLTF | TGTGCCAGCAGCGTAGCTACGAGACAGGGAACCAGCATCCCTTCTGGGGCCAACGTCCTGACTTTC
. | TRBJ1-2 | TRBV7-9 | . | CASSLRGGYGYTF | TGTGCCAGCAGCTTGCGGGGAGGCTATGGCTACACCTTC
. | TRBJ1-6 | TRBV28 | . | CASSDTGNSYNSPLHF | TGTGCCAGCAGCGATACAGGGAACTCCTATAATTCACCCCTCCACTTT
. | TRBJ2-6 | TRBV27 | TRBD1 | CASSFQGAGANVLTF | TGTGCCAGCAGTTTTCAGGGGGCTGGGGCCAACGTCCTGACTTTC
. | TRBJ2-5 | TRBV11-2 | TRBD1 | CASSPSFGVEGAETQYF | TGTGCCAGCAGCCCCAGTTTCGGGGTAGAGGGGGCAGAGACCCAGTACTTC
. | TRBJ1-4 | TRBV29-1 | TRBD1 | CSAQGAGEKLFF | TGCAGCGCCCAGGGGGCAGGCGAAAAACTGTTTTTT
. | TRBJ2-7 | TRBV28 | . | CASSSNIRAYEQYF | TGTGCCAGCAGTTCGAATATCAGGGCCTACGAGCAGTACTTC
. | TRBJ1-1 | TRBV7-6 | . | CASSSLGVAFF | TGTGCCAGCAGTTCCCTCGGGGTGGCTTTCTTT
. | TRBJ1-1 | TRBV5-1 | . | CASSLDGMSTEAFF | TGCGCCAGCAGCTTGGACGGGATGAGCACTGAAGCTTTCTTT
few | TRBJ1-5 | TRBV2 | . | CASSERGHSNQPQHF | TGTGCCAGCAGTGAAAGAGGGCATAGCAATCAGCCCCAGCATTTT
once | TRBJ1-6 | TRBV28 | . | CASSWQSYNSPLHF | TGTGCCAGCAGTTGGCAAAGCTATAATTCACCCCTCCACTTT
. | TRBJ1-1 | TRBV5-1 | . | CASSGGSLNTEAFF | TGCGCCAGCAGCGGAGGAAGTTTAAACACTGAAGCTTTCTTT
. | TRBJ1-5 | TRBV3-1/TRBV3-2 | TRBD1 | CASSLGTANQPQHF | TGTGCCAGCAGCCTCGGGACAGCCAATCAGCCCCAGCATTTT
. | TRBJ2-3 | TRBV6-5 | TRBD1 | CASSRRQGPTDTQYF | TGTGCCAGCAGCCGAAGACAGGGACCCACAGATACGCAGTATTTT
. | TRBJ2-2 | TRBV7-9 | TRBD2 | CASSLARGGHWTGELFF | TGTGCCAGCAGCTTAGCCCGGGGGGGTCATTGGACCGGGGAGCTGTTTTTT